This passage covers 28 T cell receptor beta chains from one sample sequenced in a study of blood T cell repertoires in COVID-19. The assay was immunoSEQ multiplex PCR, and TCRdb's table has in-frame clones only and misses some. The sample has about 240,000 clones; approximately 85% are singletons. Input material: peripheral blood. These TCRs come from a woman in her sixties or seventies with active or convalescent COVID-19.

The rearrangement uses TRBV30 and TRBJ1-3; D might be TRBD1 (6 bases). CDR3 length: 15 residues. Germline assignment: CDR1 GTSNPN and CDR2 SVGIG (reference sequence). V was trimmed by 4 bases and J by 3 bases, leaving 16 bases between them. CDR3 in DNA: TGTGCCTGGACCCTGACCCAGGGGATTGGAAACACCATATATTTT. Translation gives CAWTLTQGIGNTIYF.

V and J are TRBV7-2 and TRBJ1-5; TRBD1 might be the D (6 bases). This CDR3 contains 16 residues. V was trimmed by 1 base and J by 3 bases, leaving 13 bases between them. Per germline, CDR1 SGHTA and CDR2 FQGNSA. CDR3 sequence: CASSLGAGAANQPQHF. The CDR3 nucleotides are TGTGCCAGCAGCTTAGGGGCAGGGGCCGCCAATCAGCCCCAGCATTTT.

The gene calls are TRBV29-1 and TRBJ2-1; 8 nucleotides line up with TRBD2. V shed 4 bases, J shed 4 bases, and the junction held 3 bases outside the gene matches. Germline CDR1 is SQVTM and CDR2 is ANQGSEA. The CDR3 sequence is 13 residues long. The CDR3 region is CSVGTSTYNEQFF. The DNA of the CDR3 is TGCAGCGTTGGGACTAGCACTTACAATGAGCAGTTCTTC.

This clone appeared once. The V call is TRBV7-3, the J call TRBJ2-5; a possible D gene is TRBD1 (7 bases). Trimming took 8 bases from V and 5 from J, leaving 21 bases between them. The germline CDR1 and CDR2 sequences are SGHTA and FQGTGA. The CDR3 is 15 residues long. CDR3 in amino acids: CASSSRGEPWETQYF. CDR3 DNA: TGTGCCAGCTCAAGCAGGGGGGAGCCGTGGGAGACCCAGTACTTC. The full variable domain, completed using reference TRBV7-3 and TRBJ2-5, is GAGVSQTPSNKVTEKGKYVELRCDPISGHTALYWYRQSLGQGPEFLIYFQGTGAADDSGLPNDRFFAVRPEGSVSTLKIQRTERGDSAVYLCASSSRGEPWETQYFGPGTRLLVL.

CDR3 DNA sequence: TGCGCCAGCAGCCAAGACCCGGACAGGGTGTCCTACAATGAGCAGTTCTTC. As protein: CASSQDPDRVSYNEQFF. The genes are TRBV4-3 and TRBJ2-1; 8 positions agree with TRBD1. V shed 0 bases, J shed 1 base, and the junction held 5 bases outside the gene matches. Germline CDR1 LGHNA, CDR2 YSLEER. The CDR3 is 17 amino acids.

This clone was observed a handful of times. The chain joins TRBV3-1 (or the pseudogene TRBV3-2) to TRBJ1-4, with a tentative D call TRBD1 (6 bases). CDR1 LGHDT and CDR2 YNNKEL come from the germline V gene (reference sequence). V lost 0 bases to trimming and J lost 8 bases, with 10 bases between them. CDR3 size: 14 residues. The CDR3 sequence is CASSQDPQGEKLFF. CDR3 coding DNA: TGTGCCAGCAGCCAAGATCCCCAGGGGGAAAAACTGTTTTTT.

CDR3 protein: CASSYSAAGRRNEQFF. In DNA form, the CDR3 reads TGTGCCAGCAGTTACTCCGCGGCGGGGAGACGCAATGAGCAGTTCTTC. The J gene is TRBJ2-1, the V gene TRBV6-5; tentative D call: TRBD2 (6 bases). Germline CDR1 MNHEY, CDR2 SVGAGI. This CDR3 spans 16 amino acids. Trimming pared 0 bases from V and 6 bases from J, leaving 15 bases between.

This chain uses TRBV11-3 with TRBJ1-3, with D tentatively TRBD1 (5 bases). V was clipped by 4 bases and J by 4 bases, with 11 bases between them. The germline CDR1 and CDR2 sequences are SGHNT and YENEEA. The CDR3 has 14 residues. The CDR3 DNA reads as TGTGCCAGCAGCTCCAAGGGGAGGGGAAACACCATATATTTT. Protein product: CASSSKGRGNTIYF.

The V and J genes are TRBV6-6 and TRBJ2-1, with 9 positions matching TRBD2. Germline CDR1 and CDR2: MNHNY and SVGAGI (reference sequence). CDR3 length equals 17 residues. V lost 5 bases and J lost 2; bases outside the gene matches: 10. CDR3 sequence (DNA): TGTGCCAGCAGTCTTTCTTGGCGGGGGGGGACCTACAATGAGCAGTTCTTC. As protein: CASSLSWRGGTYNEQFF.

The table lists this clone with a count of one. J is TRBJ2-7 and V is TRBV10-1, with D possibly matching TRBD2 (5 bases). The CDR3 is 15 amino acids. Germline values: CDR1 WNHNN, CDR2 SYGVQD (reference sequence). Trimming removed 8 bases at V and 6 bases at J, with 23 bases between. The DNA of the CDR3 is TGCGCCAGCCCGGAGGCGGCAGAACGGTCTTCCGAGCAGTACTTC. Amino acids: CASPEAAERSSEQYF.

CDR3 sequence reads: CASSPQTVGGHNYGYTF. CDR3 nucleotides: TGTGCCAGCAGCCCTCAGACGGTCGGGGGTCATAACTATGGCTACACCTTC. The V gene is TRBV7-8, the J gene TRBJ1-2, with a weak D call TRBD1 (5 bases). The germline V gene encodes CDR1 SGHVS and CDR2 FQNEAQ. V was pared by 5 bases and J by 1 base, with 20 bases between. This CDR3 spans 17 amino acids.

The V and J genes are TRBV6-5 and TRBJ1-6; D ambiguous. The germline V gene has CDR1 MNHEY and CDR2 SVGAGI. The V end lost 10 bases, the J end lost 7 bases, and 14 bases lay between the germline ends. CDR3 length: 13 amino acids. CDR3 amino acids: CATLGPGNSPLHF. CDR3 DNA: TGTGCCACATTAGGACCGGGGAATTCACCCCTCCACTTT.

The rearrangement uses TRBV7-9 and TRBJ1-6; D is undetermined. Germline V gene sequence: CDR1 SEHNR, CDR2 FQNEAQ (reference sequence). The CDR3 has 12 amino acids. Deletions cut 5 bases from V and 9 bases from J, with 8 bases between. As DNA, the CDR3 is TGTGCCAGCAGCCACAGCGGTTCACCCCTCCACTTT. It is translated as CASSHSGSPLHF.

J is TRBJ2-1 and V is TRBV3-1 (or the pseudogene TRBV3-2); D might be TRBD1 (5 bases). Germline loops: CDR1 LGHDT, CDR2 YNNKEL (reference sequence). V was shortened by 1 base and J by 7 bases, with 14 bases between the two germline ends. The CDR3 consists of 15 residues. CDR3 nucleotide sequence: TGTGCCAGCAGCCAAGTCCAGGGTATTAGTAATGAGCAGTTCTTC. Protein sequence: CASSQVQGISNEQFF.

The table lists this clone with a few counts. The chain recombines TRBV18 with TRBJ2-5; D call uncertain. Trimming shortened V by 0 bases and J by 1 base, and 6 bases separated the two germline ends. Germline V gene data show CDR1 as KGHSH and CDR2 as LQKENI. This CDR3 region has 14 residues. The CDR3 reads CASSPPGPQETQYF. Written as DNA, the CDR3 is TGTGCCAGCTCACCACCTGGCCCCCAAGAGACCCAGTACTTC. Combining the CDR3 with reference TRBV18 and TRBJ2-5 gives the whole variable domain NAGVMQNPRHLVRRRGQEARLRCSPMKGHSHVYWYRQLPEEGLKFMVYLQKENIIDESGMPKERFSAEFPKEGPSILRIQQVVRGDSAAYFCASSPPGPQETQYFGPGTRLLVL.

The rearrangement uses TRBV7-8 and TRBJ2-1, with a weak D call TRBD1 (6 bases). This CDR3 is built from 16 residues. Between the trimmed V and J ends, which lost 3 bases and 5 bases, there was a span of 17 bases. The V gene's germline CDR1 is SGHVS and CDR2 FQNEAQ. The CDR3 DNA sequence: TGTGCCAGCAGCTTGAAGGGTGGACAGATGAACAATGAGCAGTTCTTC. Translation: CASSLKGGQMNNEQFF.

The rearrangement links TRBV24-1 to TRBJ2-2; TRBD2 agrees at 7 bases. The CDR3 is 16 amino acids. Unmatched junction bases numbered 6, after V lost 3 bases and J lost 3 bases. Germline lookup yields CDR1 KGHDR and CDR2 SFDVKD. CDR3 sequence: CATSDGRGDYTGELFF. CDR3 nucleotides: TGTGCCACCAGTGATGGGAGGGGCGACTACACCGGGGAGCTGTTTTTT.

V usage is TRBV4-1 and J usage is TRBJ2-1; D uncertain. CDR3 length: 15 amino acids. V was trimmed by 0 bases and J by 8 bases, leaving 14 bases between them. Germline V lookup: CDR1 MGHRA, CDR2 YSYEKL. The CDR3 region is CASSQDSRVAHEQFF. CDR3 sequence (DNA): TGCGCCAGCAGCCAAGATAGTAGAGTAGCCCATGAGCAGTTCTTC.

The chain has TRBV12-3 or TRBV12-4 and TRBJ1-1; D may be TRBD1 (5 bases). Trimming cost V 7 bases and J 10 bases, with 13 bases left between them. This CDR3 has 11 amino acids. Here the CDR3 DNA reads TGTGCCAGCAACCAGGGTCGGCGAGCTTTCTTT. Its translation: CASNQGRRAFF.

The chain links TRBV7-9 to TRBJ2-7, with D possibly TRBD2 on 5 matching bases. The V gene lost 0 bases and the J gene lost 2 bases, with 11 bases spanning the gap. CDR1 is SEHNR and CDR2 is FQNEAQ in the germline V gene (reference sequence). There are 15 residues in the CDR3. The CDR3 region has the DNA TGTGCCAGCAGCTTAGCTAAACCGGGAACCTACGAGCAGTACTTC. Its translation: CASSLAKPGTYEQYF.

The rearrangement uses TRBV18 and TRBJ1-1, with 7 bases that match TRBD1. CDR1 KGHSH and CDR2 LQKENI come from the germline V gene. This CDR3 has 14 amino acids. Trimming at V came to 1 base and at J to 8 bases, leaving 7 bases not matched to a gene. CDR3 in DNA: TGTGCCAGCTCACCACGGGACAGCTCTAAGGAAGCTTTCTTT. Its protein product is CASSPRDSSKEAFF.

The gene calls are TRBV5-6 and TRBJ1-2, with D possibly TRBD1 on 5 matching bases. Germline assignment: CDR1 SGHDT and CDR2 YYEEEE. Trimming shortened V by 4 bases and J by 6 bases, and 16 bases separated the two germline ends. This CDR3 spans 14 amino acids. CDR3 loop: CASSPVQGSHGYTF. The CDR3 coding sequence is TGTGCCAGCAGCCCGGTCCAGGGCAGCCATGGCTACACCTTC.

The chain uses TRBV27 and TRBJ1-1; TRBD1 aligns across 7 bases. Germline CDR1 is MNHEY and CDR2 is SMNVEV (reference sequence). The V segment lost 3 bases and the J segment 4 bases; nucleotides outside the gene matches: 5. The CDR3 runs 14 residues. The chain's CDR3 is CASSLNRGGTEAFF. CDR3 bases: TGTGCCAGCAGTTTGAACAGGGGTGGCACTGAAGCTTTCTTT.

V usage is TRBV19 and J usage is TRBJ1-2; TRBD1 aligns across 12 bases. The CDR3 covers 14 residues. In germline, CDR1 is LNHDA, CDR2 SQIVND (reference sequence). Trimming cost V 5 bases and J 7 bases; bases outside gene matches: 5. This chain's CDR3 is CASSPGTGGGGYTF. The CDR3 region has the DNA TGTGCCAGTAGTCCCGGGACAGGGGGCGGTGGCTACACCTTC.

CDR3 residues: CASSKSEGAGDTQYF. For the CDR3, the DNA is TGTGCCAGCTCTAAATCAGAAGGGGCGGGGGATACGCAGTATTTT. The V call is TRBV19, the J call TRBJ2-3; D is perhaps TRBD2 (6 bases). V lost 9 bases, J lost 6 bases, and 22 bases lay in between. Germline V gene sequence: CDR1 LNHDA, CDR2 SQIVND (reference sequence). This CDR3 is built from 15 residues.

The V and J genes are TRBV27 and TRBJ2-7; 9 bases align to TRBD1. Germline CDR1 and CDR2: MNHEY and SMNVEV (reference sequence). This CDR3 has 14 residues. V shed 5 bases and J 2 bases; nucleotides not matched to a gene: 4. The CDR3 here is CASSAGQGAYEQYF. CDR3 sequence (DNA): TGTGCCAGCAGTGCGGGACAGGGAGCCTACGAGCAGTACTTC.

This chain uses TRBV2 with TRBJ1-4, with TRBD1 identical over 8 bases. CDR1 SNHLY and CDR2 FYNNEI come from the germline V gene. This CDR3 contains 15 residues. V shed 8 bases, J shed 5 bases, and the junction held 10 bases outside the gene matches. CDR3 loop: CASLEQGQENEKLFF. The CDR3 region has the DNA TGTGCCAGCTTGGAGCAGGGACAGGAAAATGAAAAACTGTTTTTT.

The CDR3 nucleotides are TGTGCCAGCAGCAAGGACCTCCGGGGGGGGTACGAGCAGTACTTC. The encoded protein is CASSKDLRGGYEQYF. The rearrangement joins TRBV5-4 to TRBJ2-7; TRBD2 aligns across 8 bases. Germline V CDR1 and CDR2: SGHNT, YYREEE (reference sequence). This CDR3 contains 15 residues. The V gene end was trimmed by 4 bases and the J gene end by 4 bases; junction bases not matched to a gene: 10.